A single sample is the source of the 30 T cell receptor beta chains below, sequenced in a study of T cells in Graves' hyperthyroidism and ophthalmopathy. The source material, RNA transcripts, was used to amplify TCR beta CDR3 regions. When the TCR CDR3 underwent first-round RT-PCR, the HTBI primer set was used. MiXCR was run by TCRdb on the multiplex PCR reads, yielding one entry per CDR3 protein. The repertoire holds 450,000 to 700,000 distinct CDR3 sequences, with 35% to 55% as singletons. The specimen sequenced was peripheral blood or thyroid tissue (not recorded which). The receptors come from an adult woman with Graves' disease, either hyperthyroidism or ophthalmopathy (not recorded which).

In its sample, this clonotype was seen a few times. The V and J genes are TRBV29-1 and TRBJ2-5; D may be TRBD1 (5 bases). Trimming stripped 4 bases from V and 2 bases from J, with 20 bases between. The CDR3 extends over 16 amino acids. Germline CDR1 and CDR2: SQVTM and ANQGSEA. Here the CDR3 reads CSVGEQGWGYQETQYF. In DNA, the CDR3 is TGCAGCGTTGGTGAGCAGGGATGGGGATATCAAGAGACCCAGTACTTC.

The chain is built from TRBV29-1 and TRBJ1-3; D gene uncertain. Per the germline V gene, CDR1 is SQVTM and CDR2 is ANQGSEA. With 3 bases removed from V and 4 bases from J, the gap between germline ends came to 4 bases. This CDR3 spans 11 amino acids. The chain's CDR3 is CSVEEGNTIYF. In DNA, the CDR3 is TGCAGCGTTGAGGAGGGAAACACCATATATTTT.

This clonotype appeared a few times. The V call is TRBV10-3, the J call TRBJ2-7, with D perhaps TRBD1 or TRBD2 (5 bases each). Trimming took 7 bases from V and 3 from J, leaving 13 bases between them. Germline V gene lookup returns CDR1 ENHRY and CDR2 SYGVKD. The CDR3 runs 13 residues. CDR3 loop: CAIKQDGLYEQYF. As DNA, the CDR3 is TGTGCCATCAAACAGGACGGACTCTACGAGCAGTACTTC.

The chain recombines TRBV19 with TRBJ1-5; no clear D. Trimming stripped 5 bases from V and 0 bases from J, with 17 bases between. The CDR3 runs to 17 residues. Germline values: CDR1 LNHDA, CDR2 SQIVND (reference sequence). CDR3 sequence reads: CASSEPGGVYSNQPQHF. The CDR3 DNA follows: TGTGCCAGTAGTGAACCGGGAGGAGTTTATAGCAATCAGCCCCAGCATTTT.

The table lists this clonotype with many counts. The CDR3 region is CASSQVGQSNQPQHF. In DNA form, the CDR3 reads TGCGCCAGCAGCCAGGTGGGACAGAGCAATCAGCCCCAGCATTTT. The chain uses TRBV4-1 and TRBJ1-5; TRBD1 matches 7 bases. Germline CDR1 MGHRA, CDR2 YSYEKL. Trimming took 3 bases from V and 1 from J; bases not matched to a gene: 3. The CDR3 is 15 residues long.

This chain uses TRBV20-1 with TRBJ2-1; the match to TRBD2 covers 7 bases. J gave up 3 bases and V 4 bases, and 6 bases lay outside the gene matches. Germline values: CDR1 DFQATT, CDR2 SNEGSKA (reference sequence). CDR3 size: 14 residues. The CDR3 is CSANPSGRYNEQFF. The CDR3 DNA reads TGCAGTGCTAACCCTAGCGGACGCTACAATGAGCAGTTCTTC.

A remark on this clonotype: Just one base apart from a much larger clone, this may be a read error. The gene calls are TRBV6-2 or TRBV6-3 and TRBJ1-1; unclear D gene. Germline values: CDR1 MNHEY, CDR2 SVGEGT. There are 13 residues in the CDR3. The CDR3 nucleotides read TGTGCCTGCAGTTACCTAAGGGACACTGAAGCTTTCTTT. It encodes CACSYLRDTEAFF.

This rearrangement joins TRBV2 to TRBJ2-6; TRBD2 might be the D (6 bases). The V end lost 5 bases, the J end lost 4 bases, and 15 bases lay between the germline ends. Germline CDR1 reads SNHLY; CDR2 reads FYNNEI. The CDR3 covers 16 residues. DNA for the CDR3: TGTGCCAGCAGTCAAATGTCGGGGGTAGGGGCCAACGTCCTGACTTTC. Translating gives CASSQMSGVGANVLTF.

The chain recombines TRBV10-3 with TRBJ2-6, with a weak D call TRBD2 (5 bases). This CDR3 has 15 amino acids. CDR1 and CDR2 (germline): ENHRY, SYGVKD. Trimming shortened V by 6 bases and J by 6 bases, and 15 bases separated the two germline ends. The CDR3 nucleotides read TGTGCCATCAGCAAAGAGGGTACCGAGGCCAACGTCCTGACTTTC. Protein product: CAISKEGTEANVLTF.

This clonotype was seen repeatedly, ten times or more. The rearrangement joins TRBV5-1 to TRBJ2-5, with D possibly called TRBD1 or TRBD2 (5 bases each). The V end lost 6 bases, the J end lost 2 bases, and 11 bases lay between the germline ends. CDR3 length: 13 residues. From germline, CDR1 is SGHRS and CDR2 YFSETQ. The CDR3: CASTPGRQETQYF. The CDR3 nucleotides are TGCGCCAGCACCCCGGGACGACAAGAGACCCAGTACTTC. Variable domain in full (rest from reference TRBV5-1 and TRBJ2-5): KAGVTQTPRYLIKTRGQQVTLSCSPISGHRSVSWYQQTPGQGLQFLFEYFSETQRNKGNFPGRFSGRQFSNSRSEMNVSTLELGDSALYLCASTPGRQETQYFGPGTRLLVL.

Comments on this clonotype: It is likely a read error, because the conserved phenylalanine at the end of the CDR3 is missing. This chain uses TRBV3-1 with TRBJ2-7; 11 bases are shared with TRBD2. Germline V CDR1 and CDR2: LGHDT, YNNKEL (reference sequence). This CDR3 comprises 14 residues. J gave up 4 bases and V 4 bases, and 3 bases lay outside the gene matches. CDR3 DNA: TGTGCCAGCAGCCCTGGGACTAGCGGTTACGAGCAGTACCTC. Encoded protein: CASSPGTSGYEQYL.

On this clonotype itself: The conserved phenylalanine or tryptophan normally closing the CDR3 is absent here, so this likely arose from a read error. No DNA is shown, since the ends of the CDR3 on it are uncertain; the CDR3 is the one TCRdb lists. J is TRBJ1-3 and V is TRBV7-9; TRBD1 is taken as the D call from the table, unchecked against the DNA. Germline assignment: CDR1 SEHNR and CDR2 FQNEAQ (reference sequence). The CDR3 comprises 8 residues, both ends counted. The CDR3 is CASSWDRA.

This clonotype has at least ten counts. V is TRBV6-6 and J is TRBJ1-2; 7 bases map to TRBD1. The J segment lost 4 bases and the V segment lost 4 bases, leaving 6 bases of the junction unmatched. Germline CDR1 reads MNHNY; CDR2 reads SVGAGI (reference sequence). The CDR3 contains 14 residues. The CDR3 DNA is TGTGCCAGCAGTTCACGGGACAGTTCCTATGGCTACACCTTC. Translation gives CASSSRDSSYGYTF.

This clonotype was counted once. This CDR3 reads CSVEDSRGQGLFYEQYF. CDR3 nucleotide sequence: TGCAGCGTTGAAGATAGTCGTGGGCAGGGGCTTTTCTACGAGCAGTACTTC. The chain links TRBV29-1 to TRBJ2-7, with a weak D call TRBD1 (6 bases). The CDR3 consists of 17 residues. Per the germline V gene, CDR1 is SQVTM and CDR2 is ANQGSEA. The V end was cut by 0 bases, the J end by 3 bases, with 21 bases between.

V usage is TRBV7-9 and J usage is TRBJ2-6; 8 bases are shared with TRBD1. Per the germline V gene, CDR1 is SEHNR and CDR2 is FQNEAQ (reference sequence). The CDR3 is 17 residues long. The V gene end was trimmed by 5 bases and the J gene end by 0 bases; junction bases not matched to a gene: 6. CDR3 nucleotides: TGTGCCAGCAGCGAGGACAGGGTAATCTCTGGGGCCAACGTCCTGACTTTC. Protein product: CASSEDRVISGANVLTF.

The CDR3 coding sequence is TGTGCCAGCAGCTTAAGGCCCAGCGGTTACGAGCAGTACTTC. Translated, it gives CASSLRPSGYEQYF. The chain is built from TRBV7-8 and TRBJ2-7, with a tentative D call TRBD2 (5 bases). This CDR3 is 14 amino acids long. CDR1 is SGHVS and CDR2 is FQNEAQ in the germline V gene. Trimming pared 2 bases from V and 4 bases from J, leaving 12 bases between.

The sample holds many counts of this clonotype. The J gene is TRBJ2-7, the V gene TRBV7-9, with a weak D call TRBD2 (7 bases). The CDR3 length is 13 residues. V gave up 8 bases and J gave up 2 bases, with 13 bases separating them. Per germline, CDR1 SEHNR and CDR2 FQNEAQ (reference sequence). The CDR3 protein is CASAAGTPYEQYF. The CDR3 DNA is TGTGCCAGCGCAGCGGGGACACCCTACGAGCAGTACTTC.

The CDR3 loop reads CASSQGGSEAFF. The CDR3 DNA sequence: TGTGCCAGCAGCCAGGGAGGGAGTGAAGCTTTCTTT. V and J are TRBV28 and TRBJ1-1; maybe TRBD1 (5 bases). Trimming shortened V by 6 bases and J by 7 bases, and 12 bases separated the two germline ends. The germline CDR1 and CDR2 sequences are MDHEN and SYDVKM. CDR3 size: 12 residues.

This clonotype was recorded many times. The chain couples TRBV10-2 to TRBJ1-1; TRBD1 matches 7 bases. The CDR3 consists of 14 residues. J gave up 4 bases and V 4 bases, and 6 bases lay outside the gene matches. CDR1 is WSHSY, CDR2 SAAADI, per germline. CDR3 sequence reads: CASSASTGFTEAFF. The CDR3 nucleotides read TGCGCCAGCAGTGCCTCGACAGGGTTCACTGAAGCTTTCTTT.

This clonotype showed up just a few times. The V and J genes are TRBV5-4 and TRBJ2-7; D is possibly TRBD2 (6 bases). CDR3 length: 14 amino acids. CDR1 and CDR2 from the germline V gene are SGHNT and YYREEE (reference sequence). Trimming cost V 4 bases and J 5 bases, with 16 bases left between them. The CDR3 protein is CASSRYGRVDEQYF. The CDR3 bases are TGTGCCAGCAGCAGGTACGGGAGAGTCGACGAGCAGTACTTC. The variable domain in full, with the rest retrieved from reference TRBV5-4 and TRBJ2-7, is ETGVTQSPTHLIKTRGQQVTLRCSSQSGHNTVSWYQQALGQGPQFIFQYYREEENGRGNFPPRFSGLQFPNYSSELNVNALELDDSALYLCASSRYGRVDEQYFGPGTRLTVT.

This chain joins TRBV10-3 and TRBJ1-1, with D unclear. CDR3 length equals 12 residues. Germline loops: CDR1 ENHRY, CDR2 SYGVKD. V was trimmed by 8 bases and J by 3 bases, leaving 10 bases between them. CDR3 coding DNA: TGTGCCATCGGATCGACGGACACTGAAGCTTTCTTT. It specifies CAIGSTDTEAFF.

This clonotype was observed once. This clone may be a read error of a much larger clone one base away. This chain joins TRBV7-3 and TRBJ1-1; D uncertain. Trimming stripped 3 bases from V and 4 bases from J, with 9 bases between. Germline lookup yields CDR1 SGHTA and CDR2 FQGTGA. CDR3 size: 13 residues. For the CDR3, the DNA is TGTGCCAGCAGCTTCGACATTGGCACTGAAGCTTTCTTT. It translates to CASSFDIGTEAFF.

This chain joins TRBV5-1 and TRBJ2-5; D not resolved. This CDR3 is 13 amino acids long. The ends were cut back, 3 bases at V and 7 bases at J, with 13 bases in the middle. The germline V gene encodes CDR1 SGHRS and CDR2 YFSETQ. For the CDR3, the DNA is TGCGCCAGCAGCTCCCCCCCCAGAGGGACCCAGTACTTC. Protein: CASSSPPRGTQYF.

CDR3: CASRNGQGEWNQPQHF. CDR3 in DNA: TGTGCCAGCAGAAACGGACAGGGGGAGTGGAATCAGCCCCAGCATTTT. The genes are TRBV6-2 or TRBV6-3 and TRBJ1-5, with 10 bases that match TRBD1. The CDR3 is made up of 16 amino acids. Germline lookup yields CDR1 MNHEY and CDR2 SVGEGT. J was trimmed by 4 bases and V by 6 bases; bases with no gene match: 9.

The chain has TRBV4-2 and TRBJ1-1; D is uncertain. Germline CDR1 LGHNA, CDR2 YNFKEQ. Trimming stripped 5 bases from V and 4 bases from J, with 17 bases between. CDR3 length equals 15 residues. As DNA, the CDR3 is TGTGCCAGCAGCTCCGACGGGCGGGCGGGCACTGAAGCTTTCTTT. This codes for CASSSDGRAGTEAFF.

This clonotype was seen repeatedly, ten times or more. Here the CDR3 DNA reads TGTGCCAGCAGCTTAAAGAGACAGGTTCAACTCCAGGGTTATTCACCCCTCCACTTT. Translated: CASSLKRQVQLQGYSPLHF. J is TRBJ1-6 and V is TRBV7-8; maybe TRBD1 (6 bases). Per germline, CDR1 SGHVS and CDR2 FQNEAQ. CDR3 length equals 19 residues. V lost 2 bases to trimming and J lost 8 bases, with 25 bases between them.

This chain uses TRBV24-1 with TRBJ2-7; D possibly matches TRBD1 or TRBD2 (6 bases each). This CDR3 has 13 amino acids. Germline CDR1 is KGHDR and CDR2 is SFDVKD. V shed 10 bases and J shed 2 bases, with 14 bases lying between them. The CDR3 DNA sequence: TGTGCCACACAAGACAGGACTACCTACGAGCAGTACTTC. Translating it yields CATQDRTTYEQYF.

This CDR3 reads CASSLAGTNTYEQYF. The CDR3 DNA sequence: TGTGCCAGCAGCTTAGCCGGGACAAACACCTACGAGCAGTACTTC. V usage is TRBV7-8 and J usage is TRBJ2-7; tentative D call: TRBD1 (6 bases). Per the germline V gene, CDR1 is SGHVS and CDR2 is FQNEAQ. The V and J ends lost 0 bases and 2 bases respectively, with 11 bases between them. The CDR3 is 15 residues long.

With respect to this clonotype: With a much larger clone just one base away, this may be a read error. The rearrangement joins TRBV7-2 to TRBJ2-7, with 9 bases matching TRBD2. The trim removed 9 bases at V and 5 bases at J, leaving 23 bases unmatched. In germline, CDR1 is SGHTA, CDR2 FQGNSA. The CDR3 runs 18 residues. The CDR3 DNA reads TGTGCCAGAAGCCCGAGACTAGCGGCAAGCGTTAGACCGAACGAGCAGTACTTC. Residues: CARSPRLAASVRPNEQYF.

The rearrangement uses TRBV29-1 and TRBJ1-1, with 10 bases identical to TRBD1. Germline values: CDR1 SQVTM, CDR2 ANQGSEA. This CDR3 spans 14 amino acids. Trimming at V came to 7 bases and at J to 5 bases, leaving 10 bases not matched to a gene. CDR3 sequence (DNA): TGCAGCGCGTCCTCCGGGACAGGGGAAACTGAAGCTTTCTTT. Protein product: CSASSGTGETEAFF.